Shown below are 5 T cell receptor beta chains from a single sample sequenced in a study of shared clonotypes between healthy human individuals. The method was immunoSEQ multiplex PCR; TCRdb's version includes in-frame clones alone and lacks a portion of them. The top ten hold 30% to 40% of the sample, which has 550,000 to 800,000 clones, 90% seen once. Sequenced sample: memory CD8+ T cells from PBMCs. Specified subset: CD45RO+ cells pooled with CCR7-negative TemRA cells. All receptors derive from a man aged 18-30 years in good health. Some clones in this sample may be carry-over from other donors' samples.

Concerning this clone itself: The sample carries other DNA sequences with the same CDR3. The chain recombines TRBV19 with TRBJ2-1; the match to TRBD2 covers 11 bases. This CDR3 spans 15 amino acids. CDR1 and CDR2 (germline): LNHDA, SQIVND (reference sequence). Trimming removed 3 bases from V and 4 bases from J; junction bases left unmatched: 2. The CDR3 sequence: CASSIGTSGYNEQFF. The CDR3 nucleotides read TGTGCCAGTAGTATCGGGACTAGCGGTTACAATGAGCAGTTCTTC.

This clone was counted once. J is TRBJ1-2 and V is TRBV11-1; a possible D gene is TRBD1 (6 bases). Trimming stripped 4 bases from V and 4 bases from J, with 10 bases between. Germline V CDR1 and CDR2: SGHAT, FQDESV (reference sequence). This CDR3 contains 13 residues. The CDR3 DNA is TGTGCCAGCAGCTCGACAGGAGCCTATGGCTACACCTTC. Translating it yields CASSSTGAYGYTF.

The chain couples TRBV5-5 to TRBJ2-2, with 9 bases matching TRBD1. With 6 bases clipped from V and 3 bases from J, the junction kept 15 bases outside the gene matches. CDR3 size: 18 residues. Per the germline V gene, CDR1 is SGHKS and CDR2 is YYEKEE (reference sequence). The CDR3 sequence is CASTDYGTGGPDTGELFF. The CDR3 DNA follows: TGTGCCAGCACAGATTATGGTACAGGGGGCCCGGACACCGGGGAGCTGTTTTTT.

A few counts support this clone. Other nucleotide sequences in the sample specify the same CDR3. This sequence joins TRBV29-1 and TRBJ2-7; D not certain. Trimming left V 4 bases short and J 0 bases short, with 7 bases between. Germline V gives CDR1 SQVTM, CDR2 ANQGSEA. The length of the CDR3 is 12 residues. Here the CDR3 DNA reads TGCAGCGTTGTATCGTCCTCCTACGAGCAGTACTTC. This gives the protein CSVVSSSYEQYF.

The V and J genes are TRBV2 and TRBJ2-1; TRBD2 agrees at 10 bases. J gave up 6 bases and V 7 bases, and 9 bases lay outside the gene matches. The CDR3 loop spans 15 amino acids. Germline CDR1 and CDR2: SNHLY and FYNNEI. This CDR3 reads CASTWGAGGANEQFF. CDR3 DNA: TGTGCCAGCACATGGGGAGCGGGAGGGGCCAATGAGCAGTTCTTC. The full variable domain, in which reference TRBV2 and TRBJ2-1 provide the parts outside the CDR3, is EPEVTQTPSHQVTQMGQEVILRCVPISNHLYFYWYRQILGQKVEFLVSFYNNEISEKSEIFDDQFSVERPDGSNFTLKIRSTKLEDSAMYFCASTWGAGGANEQFFGPGTRLTVL.